Shown below are 14 T cell receptor beta chains from a single sample sequenced in a study of early T cells in non-severe SARS-CoV-2 infection. TCRdb analysed the 5' RACE reads with MiXCR anew, one entry per CDR3 protein. The repertoire consists of about 76,000 distinct CDR3 sequences, with roughly 15% occurring once and the leading ten covering roughly 12%. Sequencing was performed on whole blood. The receptors originated from an adult who was a healthcare worker with PCR-confirmed SARS-CoV-2 infection or an uninfected control (not recorded which).

The gene calls are TRBV28 and TRBJ2-7; 9 bases agree with TRBD1. The germline CDR1 and CDR2 sequences are MDHEN and SYDVKM. The V gene end was trimmed by 11 bases and the J gene end by 4 bases; junction bases not matched to a gene: 6. This CDR3 spans 12 amino acids. Here the CDR3 DNA reads TGTGCCTCCGGGACAGGGAGGTACGAGCAGTACTTC. This codes for CASGTGRYEQYF. Full variable domain (missing parts from reference TRBV28 and TRBJ2-7): DVKVTQSSRYLVKRTGEKVFLECVQDMDHENMFWYRQDPGLGLRLIYFSYDVKMKEKGDIPEGYSVSREKKERFSLILESASTNQTSMYLCASGTGRYEQYFGPGTRLTVT.

This clonotype was observed a few times. The chain combines TRBV11-2 with TRBJ1-1; D perhaps matches TRBD1 (5 bases). Germline CDR1 is SGHAT and CDR2 is FQNNGV. The CDR3 covers 16 residues. V lost 1 base to trimming and J lost 4 bases, with 16 bases between them. CDR3 amino acids: CASSLAGGGRRTEAFF. CDR3 nucleotide sequence: TGTGCCAGCAGCTTAGCCGGGGGAGGCAGGCGCACTGAAGCTTTCTTT.

V usage is TRBV4-3 and J usage is TRBJ2-7; D may be TRBD1 or TRBD2 (5 bases each). The germline V gene encodes CDR1 LGHNA and CDR2 YSLEER. This CDR3 comprises 15 residues. With 0 bases removed from V and 9 bases from J, the gap between germline ends came to 18 bases. The CDR3, as DNA: TGCGCCAGCAGCCAAGACCGTAACCCTGGGGGATGGCAGTACTTC. Its protein product is CASSQDRNPGGWQYF.

The chain recombines TRBV7-2 with TRBJ2-5; D unclear. Trimming stripped 0 bases from V and 5 bases from J, with 10 bases between. In germline, CDR1 is SGHTA, CDR2 FQGNSA. CDR3 size: 14 residues. CDR3 DNA sequence: TGTGCCAGCAGCTTAGCTAGCCTCCGGGAGACCCAGTACTTC. Protein: CASSLASLRETQYF.

In this sample, this clonotype turned up a few times. This rearrangement joins TRBV4-1 to TRBJ2-3, with 11 bases aligning to TRBD2. The V and J ends lost 4 bases and 4 bases, in that order; junction bases with no gene match: 7. The length of the CDR3 is 16 residues. Germline assignment: CDR1 MGHRA and CDR2 YSYEKL. The CDR3 DNA is TGCGCCAGCAGCCCCAGTAGCGGGGGGGCCGCAGATACGCAGTATTTT. This codes for CASSPSSGGAADTQYF.

This clonotype was recorded at least ten times. The chain combines TRBV11-2 with TRBJ2-5; D is ambiguous. The CDR3 contains 12 residues. Per germline, CDR1 SGHAT and CDR2 FQNNGV. The V end was cut by 5 bases, the J end by 7 bases, with 11 bases between. The CDR3 bases are TGTGCCAGCAGCCCCCCCGGCGGGACCCAGTACTTC. It specifies CASSPPGGTQYF.

J is TRBJ1-1 and V is TRBV7-9; D call uncertain. V was pared by 2 bases and J by 6 bases, with 10 bases between. Looked up from germline, CDR1 is SEHNR and CDR2 is FQNEAQ (reference sequence). The CDR3 is made up of 13 amino acids. Here the CDR3 DNA reads TGTGCCAGCAGCTTAAGCTCCGGGTCTGAAGCTTTCTTT. This encodes CASSLSSGSEAFF.

This clonotype has more than one count but fewer than ten. V usage is TRBV12-5 and J usage is TRBJ2-3; D tentatively fits TRBD1 or TRBD2 (5 bases each). This CDR3 region has 18 residues. CDR1 is LGHNT and CDR2 is FRNRAP in the germline V gene. The ends were cut back, 2 bases at V and 0 bases at J, with 18 bases in the middle. Here the CDR3 reads CASGLTRSGTSSTDTQYF. For the CDR3, the DNA is TGTGCTAGTGGTTTGACGCGCTCCGGGACGTCAAGCACAGATACGCAGTATTTT.

This clonotype appeared a few times. This rearrangement joins TRBV12-3 or TRBV12-4 to TRBJ1-1; D ambiguous. V was pared by 3 bases and J by 2 bases, with 10 bases between. CDR3 length: 14 amino acids. For the CDR3, the DNA is TGTGCCAGCAGTTTTCCTTCGGTTAACACTGAAGCTTTCTTT. Translation: CASSFPSVNTEAFF.

V usage is TRBV29-1 and J usage is TRBJ2-2; no clear D gene. Trimming took 3 bases from V and 5 from J, leaving 7 bases between them. CDR1 and CDR2 (germline): SQVTM, ANQGSEA. CDR3 length: 12 amino acids. The CDR3 is CSVEVGTGELFF. The DNA for the CDR3 is TGCAGCGTTGAGGTGGGAACCGGGGAGCTGTTTTTT.

This clonotype was seen more than once but under ten times. This rearrangement joins TRBV6-1 to TRBJ2-3; possibly TRBD1 or TRBD2 for D (5 bases each). CDR1 is MNHNS, CDR2 SASEGT, per germline. The CDR3 runs to 14 residues. V was shortened by 5 bases and J by 10 bases, with 19 bases between the two germline ends. Written as DNA, the CDR3 is TGTGCCAGCAGTTCGGGACGAATGAGTCGGGCGCAGTATTTT. The encoded protein is CASSSGRMSRAQYF.

This clonotype was picked up many times. This chain connects TRBV7-2 to TRBJ2-1, with TRBD1 identical over 9 bases. Germline V lookup: CDR1 SGHTA, CDR2 FQGNSA. V lost 5 bases to trimming and J lost 6 bases; unmatched junction nucleotides: 5. The CDR3 consists of 14 residues. The CDR3 DNA is TGTGCCAGCAGCCTAACAGGGGGCGCCAATGAGCAGTTCTTC. This encodes CASSLTGGANEQFF.

Here the CDR3 reads CSVEMGVNTEAFF. Written as DNA, the CDR3 is TGCAGCGTTGAGATGGGGGTGAACACTGAAGCTTTCTTT. The chain is built from TRBV29-1 and TRBJ1-1; a weak D match, TRBD1 (5 bases). Looked up from germline, CDR1 is SQVTM and CDR2 is ANQGSEA. With 3 bases removed from V and 0 bases from J, the gap between germline ends came to 8 bases. The CDR3 runs to 13 residues. The whole variable domain, remainder taken from reference TRBV29-1 and TRBJ1-1, is SAVISQKPSRDICQRGTSLTIQCQVDSQVTMMFWYRQQPGQSLTLIATANQGSEATYESGFVIDKFPISRPNLTFSTLTVSNMSPEDSSIYLCSVEMGVNTEAFFGQGTRLTVV.

This clonotype has only a few counts. The J gene is TRBJ2-1, the V gene TRBV2; D may be TRBD2 (5 bases). The germline V gene has CDR1 SNHLY and CDR2 FYNNEI. V was trimmed by 3 bases and J by 2 bases, leaving 17 bases between them. This CDR3 has 17 amino acids. This CDR3 reads CASSEMFAGTAYNEQFF. CDR3 DNA: TGTGCCAGCAGTGAGATGTTTGCGGGTACAGCCTACAATGAGCAGTTCTTC.